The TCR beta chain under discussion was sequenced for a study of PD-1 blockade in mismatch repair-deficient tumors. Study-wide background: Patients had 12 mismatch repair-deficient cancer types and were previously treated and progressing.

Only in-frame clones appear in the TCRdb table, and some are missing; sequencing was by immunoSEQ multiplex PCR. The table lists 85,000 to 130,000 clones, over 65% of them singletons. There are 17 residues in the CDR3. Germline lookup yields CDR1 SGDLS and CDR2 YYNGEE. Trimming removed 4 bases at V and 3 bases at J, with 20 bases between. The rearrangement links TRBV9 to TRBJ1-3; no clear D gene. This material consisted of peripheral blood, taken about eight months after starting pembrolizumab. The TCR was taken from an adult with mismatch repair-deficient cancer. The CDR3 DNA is TGTGCCAGCAGCCCGAATCATGGGAGAGGGAATGGAAACACCATATATTTT. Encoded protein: CASSPNHGRGNGNTIYF.